This passage covers 21 T cell receptor beta chains from one sample sequenced in a study of monozygotic twins with inflammatory bowel disease. TCRdb re-called the 5' RACE reads and shows each CDR3 protein once, DNA omitted. The sample table includes about 300,000 distinct CDR3 sequences. Sequencing used blood. The origin of the receptors is a human donor with ulcerative colitis or Crohn's disease, or a healthy co-twin of an affected twin (not recorded which).

This sequence joins TRBV7-6 and TRBJ1-2. Germline lookup yields CDR1 SGHVS and CDR2 FNYEAQ. This CDR3 region has 15 residues. The CDR3 is CASSQQGRAIEGYTF.

V and J are TRBV29-1 and TRBJ1-2. Germline V CDR1 and CDR2: SQVTM, ANQGSEA. The CDR3 extends over 15 amino acids. CDR3 in amino acids: CSVDPSRTIKGGYTF. Full variable domain (remainder filled in from reference TRBV29-1 and TRBJ1-2): SAVISQKPSRDICQRGTSLTIQCQVDSQVTMMFWYRQQPGQSLTLIATANQGSEATYESGFVIDKFPISRPNLTFSTLTVSNMSPEDSSIYLCSVDPSRTIKGGYTFGSGTRLTVV.

V gene TRBV7-2 combines with J gene TRBJ1-1; TCRdb's D call, TRBD1, is unchecked because there is no DNA. Germline loops: CDR1 SGHTA, CDR2 FQGNSA. The CDR3 sequence is 14 residues long. The CDR3 sequence is CASSLDRGNTEAFF.

This rearrangement joins TRBV19 to TRBJ2-3; TCRdb outputs TRBD2, but without DNA this stays unchecked. Germline V lookup: CDR1 LNHDA, CDR2 SQIVND (reference sequence). The CDR3 totals 18 residues. The CDR3 sequence is CASSIGYGSWTGTDTQYF. Combining the CDR3 with reference TRBV19 and TRBJ2-3 gives the whole variable domain DGGITQSPKYLFRKEGQNVTLSCEQNLNHDAMYWYRQDPGQGLRLIYYSQIVNDFQKGDIAEGYSVSREKKESFPLTVTSAQKNPTAFYLCASSIGYGSWTGTDTQYFGPGTRLTVL.

The chain has TRBV9 and TRBJ2-1; TCRdb returns TRBD2, unconfirmable since there is no DNA. This CDR3 spans 13 amino acids. Germline V gene sequence: CDR1 SGDLS, CDR2 YYNGEE. CDR3: CASSVEAGYEQFF.

The J gene is TRBJ2-3, the V gene TRBV7-9; absent DNA, TCRdb's TRBD2 call cannot be checked. This CDR3 has 16 amino acids. CDR1 is SEHNR and CDR2 is FQNEAQ in the germline V gene (reference sequence). CDR3 amino acids: CASSLGLPRFTDTQYF.

The CDR3 reads CASSSPRALLKNFHF. The V and J genes are TRBV7-2 and TRBJ1-6. The CDR3 extends over 15 amino acids. CDR1 and CDR2 (germline): SGHTA, FQGNSA.

This chain connects TRBV4-3 to TRBJ2-2. The length of the CDR3 is 12 residues. Germline V gives CDR1 LGHNA, CDR2 YSLEER. This CDR3 reads CASSEDMEELFF.

CDR3 residues: CASSGLAGSIRTGELFF. The gene calls are TRBV19 and TRBJ2-2; TCRdb's D call, TRBD2, is unchecked because there is no DNA. From germline, CDR1 is LNHDA and CDR2 SQIVND (reference sequence). The CDR3 length is 17 residues.

The chain employs TRBV30 and TRBJ2-2; TCRdb selects TRBD1, and the lack of DNA leaves this call unchecked. Germline CDR1 is GTSNPN and CDR2 is SVGIG (reference sequence). The CDR3 runs 14 residues. The CDR3 loop is CAWRTTGWTGELFF.

The J gene is TRBJ2-3, the V gene TRBV6-5; TCRdb calls TRBD1, which cannot be checked without DNA. The CDR3 length is 14 residues. Germline V gene sequence: CDR1 MNHEY, CDR2 SVGAGI. The CDR3 region is CASSYRGSSDTQYF.

The rearrangement links TRBV11-1 to TRBJ1-1; the D gene TCRdb calls, TRBD1, cannot be checked with no DNA. This CDR3 is built from 18 residues. Germline CDR1 is SGHAT and CDR2 is FQDESV (reference sequence). CDR3 sequence: CASSLEYYGGRGNTEAFF.

The chain links TRBV29-1 to TRBJ2-5; checking the TCRdb D call of TRBD2 is not possible without DNA. This CDR3 contains 12 residues. The germline gives CDR1 SQVTM, CDR2 ANQGSEA. CDR3: CSGTGRGGTQYF.

This CDR3 reads CASRRAGEGMNTEAFF. The V call is TRBV18, the J call TRBJ1-1. This CDR3 region has 16 residues. Germline V gene data show CDR1 as KGHSH and CDR2 as LQKENI.

The chain joins TRBV27 to TRBJ2-1; there is no DNA to check the TCRdb D call of TRBD1. The CDR3 has 14 residues. Germline V lookup: CDR1 MNHEY, CDR2 SMNVEV (reference sequence). This CDR3 reads CASSLVGQFNEQFF.

The chain employs TRBV7-8 and TRBJ2-7; TCRdb selects TRBD1, and the lack of DNA leaves this call unchecked. CDR1 and CDR2 (germline): SGHVS, FQNEAQ. The CDR3 has 16 amino acids. The CDR3 loop reads CASSLAIGQGNYEQYF. The full variable domain, rest sourced from reference TRBV7-8 and TRBJ2-7, is GAGVSQSPRYKVAKRGQDVALRCDPISGHVSLFWYQQALGQGPEFLTYFQNEAQLDKSGLPSDRFFAERPEGSVSTLKIQRTQQEDSAVYLCASSLAIGQGNYEQYFGPGTRLTVT.

This rearrangement joins TRBV5-3 to TRBJ1-5. TRBV5-3 is designated an ORF whose function remains uncertain. The CDR3 has 12 residues. Here the CDR3 reads CARSGYNWPQHF.

V usage is TRBV7-9 and J usage is TRBJ2-1; TCRdb's D gene call, TRBD2, goes unchecked for lack of DNA. Germline CDR1 reads SEHNR; CDR2 reads FQNEAQ (reference sequence). The CDR3 is 14 amino acids. The CDR3: CASSLLASLNEQFF.

The V and J genes are TRBV27 and TRBJ2-2; there is no DNA to check the TCRdb D call of TRBD1. The CDR3 consists of 16 residues. Per the germline V gene, CDR1 is MNHEY and CDR2 is SMNVEV (reference sequence). CDR3 residues: CASSLLGGRNTGELFF.

The V call is TRBV27, the J call TRBJ2-6; there is no DNA to check the TCRdb D call of TRBD1. Per the germline V gene, CDR1 is MNHEY and CDR2 is SMNVEV (reference sequence). This CDR3 spans 16 amino acids. The CDR3 is CASSLSGDSGANVLTF.

The chain links TRBV12-3 or TRBV12-4 to TRBJ2-5; with no DNA, the TCRdb D assignment of TRBD2 cannot be verified. This CDR3 is built from 19 residues. The CDR3 loop is CASSSRPTLLAGRGETQYF.